A selection of T cell receptor beta chains follows, all from one sample in a study of cytomegalovirus exposure and HLA in healthy donors. TCRdb keeps only in-frame clones here, not all; method: immunoSEQ multiplex PCR. The table has 95,000 to 150,000 clones, approximately 79% seen once. Sequenced: PBMCs. The receptors were gathered from a man aged 30 to 45 in good health and CMV-seronegative. Both conserved end residues are part of each CDR3. Each record gives: clone size, J gene, D gene, V gene, CDR3 DNA, CDR3 protein. A D gene is named only where the DNA matches it firmly. The listing skips clone size in some rows; elsewhere it reads once, few, many or a size class.

.,TRBJ1-3,.,TRBV7-2,TGTGCCAGCAGCGTCTCCGGGACTGCTTCTTCTGGAAACACCATATATTTT,CASSVSGTASSGNTIYF
.,TRBJ2-5,TRBD1,TRBV5-1,TGCGCCAGCAGCCGCATACCCCCGGGACAGGGGGCGGGGGAGACCCAGTACTTC,CASSRIPPGQGAGETQYF
.,TRBJ2-1,TRBD1,TRBV5-6,TGTGCCAGCAGCCAACGGACAGGGTATTACAATGAGCAGTTCTTC,CASSQRTGYYNEQFF
.,TRBJ1-1,TRBD1,TRBV18,TGTGCCAGCTCACCAAGAACAGGGGGCCTTGTGAACACTGAAGCTTTCTTT,CASSPRTGGLVNTEAFF
.,TRBJ2-2,.,TRBV5-6,TGTGCCAGCAGCTTGGAGGGGGACGGGGAGCTGTTTTTT,CASSLEGDGELFF
few,TRBJ2-3,.,TRBV15,TGTGCCACCACCACGAACTCGCTTACGCAGTATTTT,CATTTNSLTQYF
.,TRBJ1-2,TRBD1,TRBV28,TGTGCCAGCAGTTCCCCGAGACAGGGGGCTCGTGGCTACACCTTC,CASSSPRQGARGYTF
.,TRBJ2-7,.,TRBV5-5,TGTGCCAGCACCGAATCTTGGGGGGTCGCCGAGCAGTACTTC,CASTESWGVAEQYF
.,TRBJ2-3,.,TRBV29-1,TGCAGCGTTGACCGACAGGGAGGACACACAGATACGCAGTATTTT,CSVDRQGGHTDTQYF
.,TRBJ2-5,.,TRBV7-9,TGTGCCAGCAGCTTAGCGGGGGGAGAGACCCAGTACTTC,CASSLAGGETQYF
.,TRBJ2-3,TRBD2,TRBV10-2,TGCGCCAGCAGTGATCGGTCTAGCGGGGGCACAGATACGCAGTATTTT,CASSDRSSGGTDTQYF
.,TRBJ1-1,.,TRBV28,TGTGCCAGCAGTTTAGGGACACAGTCCCCCGCTGAAGCTTTCTTT,CASSLGTQSPAEAFF
few,TRBJ1-1,.,TRBV7-9,TGTGCCAGCGGATTACAGGTGATCACTGAAGCTTTCTTT,CASGLQVITEAFF
.,TRBJ2-5,TRBD1,TRBV11-3,TGTGCCAGCAGCATCTCCGGACAGGGCGGGGAGACCCAGTACTTC,CASSISGQGGETQYF
.,TRBJ1-4,.,TRBV13,TGTGCCAGCAGCACTCGGGGGTCGGATGAAAAACTGTTTTTT,CASSTRGSDEKLFF
.,TRBJ2-7,.,TRBV28,TGTGCCAGCAGTTCCCCTACAGGGTTCCCTGTGGGGCAGTACTTC,CASSSPTGFPVGQYF
.,TRBJ1-1,.,TRBV5-1,TGCGCCAGCAGCTTGGTCCGGACAACGGACACTGAAGCTTTCTTT,CASSLVRTTDTEAFF
few,TRBJ2-7,.,TRBV10-3,TGTGCCATCAGTGAGCCAGGACAGTTAGTGCAGTACTTC,CAISEPGQLVQYF
.,TRBJ1-2,.,TRBV5-6,TGTGCCAGCAGCTTGGGCGGGGGCGCGAACTATGGCTACACCTTC,CASSLGGGANYGYTF
.,TRBJ2-1,.,TRBV10-3,TGTGCCATCAGCCCCCGACAGATCGATTACAATGAGCAGTTCTTC,CAISPRQIDYNEQFF
.,TRBJ1-1,TRBD1,TRBV5-1,TGCGCCAGCAGCCCGGGGGACAGGGTAGGTGTCACTGAAGCTTTCTTT,CASSPGDRVGVTEAFF
.,TRBJ2-1,TRBD2,TRBV7-9,TGTTCCAGCAGCTTAGGACTAGCGGGGACCTACAATGAGCAGTTCTTC,CSSSLGLAGTYNEQFF
.,TRBJ2-2,TRBD1,TRBV7-6,TGTGCCAGCAGCATAGGGACAGGGGTCGGGCTCACCGGGGAGCTGTTTTTT,CASSIGTGVGLTGELFF